This TCR beta chain was observed in a study of T-cell reconstitution after alpha-beta-depleted transplantation in children. V was trimmed by 1 base and J by 6 bases, leaving 6 bases between them. Per the germline V gene, CDR1 is SEHNR and CDR2 is FQNEAQ (reference sequence). The length of the CDR3 is 13 residues. Unique molecular identifiers were incorporated when the TCRbeta library was constructed. In TCRdb, the PCR reads were re-called with MiXCR into one record per CDR3 protein. The top ten hold 2% to 2.5% of the sample, which has a few hundred thousand distinct CDR3 sequences, 10% seen once. The table lists this clonotype with a few counts.

The TCR sequence derives from a human donor who donated a stem cell graft to a child with acute lymphoblastic leukemia. This chain uses TRBV7-9 with TRBJ2-2; D call uncertain. The sequencing used PBMCs from the stem cell graft donor, collected from the stem cell graft. CDR3 in DNA: TGTGCCAGCAGCTTAGTGTCAGCCGGGGAGCTGTTTTTT. Its protein product is CASSLVSAGELFF. Full variable domain (rest looked up from reference TRBV7-9 and TRBJ2-2): DTGVSQNPRHKITKRGQNVTFRCDPISEHNRLYWYRQTLGQGPEFLTYFQNEAQLEKSRLLSDRFSAERPKGSFSTLEIQRTEQGDSAMYLCASSLVSAGELFFGEGSRLTVL.